Listed below are T cell receptor beta chains from one sample, sequenced in a study of blood T cell repertoires in COVID-19. Sequencing was performed with immunoSEQ multiplex PCR; in TCRdb, only in-frame clones are kept and a portion is missing. The sample shows under 250,000 clones, over 70% of them seen only once. Material: peripheral blood. These receptors all come from a woman of 80 years or more with acute or convalescent COVID-19. CDR3s include the opening cysteine and the closing phenylalanine or tryptophan. The order of the fields is CDR3 DNA, CDR3 protein, D gene, V gene, J gene. D genes are given only for firm matches.

TGTGCCAGTAGTGCGGGACGGCCCCCCCTCTATGGCTACACCTTC	CASSAGRPPLYGYTF	-	TRBV19	TRBJ1-2
TGTGCCAGTAGTATGGGTTTAGGCCTAGCGCAAGAGACCCAGTACTTC	CASSMGLGLAQETQYF	-	TRBV19	TRBJ2-5
TGTGCCAGTAGTCAGGCGTCGGACACTGAAGCTTTCTTT	CASSQASDTEAFF	-	TRBV19	TRBJ1-1
TGTGCCATCAGTGTGGGTAGCGGCCCCGGCGAGACCCAGTACTTC	CAISVGSGPGETQYF	-	TRBV10-3	TRBJ2-5
TGTGCCAGCTCACCGAGGACAGGGCAGCTGAACACTGAAGCTTTCTTT	CASSPRTGQLNTEAFF	TRBD1	TRBV18	TRBJ1-1
TGTGCCACCAGTGATTCCGGACAGCAAGTATCCGAGCAGTACTTC	CATSDSGQQVSEQYF	-	TRBV24-1	TRBJ2-7
TGTGCCAGCTCACCACTCGAGGGGACAGAGCAGTACTTC	CASSPLEGTEQYF	-	TRBV18	TRBJ2-7
TGCAGTGAAGGGGCAGTTGAAGCTTTCTTT	CSEGAVEAFF	-	TRBV20-1	TRBJ1-1
TGTGCCAGCAGCCAAGGACAGGGGGTAGTCTATGGCTACACCTTC	CASSQGQGVVYGYTF	TRBD1	TRBV3-1/TRBV3-2	TRBJ1-2
TGTGCCAGCAGCTTACGACAGGGTCGGGGCGAGCAGTACTTC	CASSLRQGRGEQYF	TRBD1	TRBV7-2	TRBJ2-7